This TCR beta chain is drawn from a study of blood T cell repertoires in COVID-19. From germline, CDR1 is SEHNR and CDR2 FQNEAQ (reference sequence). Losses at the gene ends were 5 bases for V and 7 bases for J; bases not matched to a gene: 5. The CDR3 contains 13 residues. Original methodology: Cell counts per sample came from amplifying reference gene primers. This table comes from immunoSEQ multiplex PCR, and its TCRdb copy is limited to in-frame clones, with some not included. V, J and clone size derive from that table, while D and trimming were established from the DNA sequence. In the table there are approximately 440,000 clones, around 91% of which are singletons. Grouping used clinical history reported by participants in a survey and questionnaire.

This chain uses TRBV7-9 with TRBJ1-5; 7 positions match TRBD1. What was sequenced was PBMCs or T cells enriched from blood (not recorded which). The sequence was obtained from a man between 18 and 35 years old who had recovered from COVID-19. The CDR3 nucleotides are TGTGCCAGCAGCGAAGGACAGGCCCAGCCCCAGCATTTT. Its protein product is CASSEGQAQPQHF. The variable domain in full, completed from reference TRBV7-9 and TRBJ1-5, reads DTGVSQNPRHKITKRGQNVTFRCDPISEHNRLYWYRQTLGQGPEFLTYFQNEAQLEKSRLLSDRFSAERPKGSFSTLEIQRTEQGDSAMYLCASSEGQAQPQHFGDGTRLSIL.